This TCR beta chain was recovered during a study of response to subunit inactivated influenza vaccine (dated by TCRdb to the late 2010s). Describing the broader study: To follow how T cells responded to a trivalent subunit inactivated influenza vaccine, the researchers relied on deep quantitative profiling of the T cell receptor repertoire. General conclusions and limits of the study: According to the authors, only a limited number of new T cells may be recruited by each seasonal influenza vaccination.

From the cysteine up to the phenylalanine, the CDR3 has a length of 14 residues. CDR3 DNA only is kept here, 42 bases in frame from base 1. Sequences SEHNR (CDR1) and FQNEAQ (CDR2) are obtained from the germline V gene (reference sequence). The V end loses 10 bases and the J end loses 2 bases, and a stretch of 12 bases separates them. The method behind the library was RT-PCR. These reads were obtained on an Illumina HiSeq 2500. Using fastp at Q25 and MiXCR, TCRdb reprocessed the public reads and kept productive beta chains. Each CDR3 protein gets just one entry, which takes the most common genes and DNA from the rows behind it. The sample yields some 550,000 distinct CDR3 sequences; 20% to 25% were counted once. Together, the top ten hold 2.5% to 3% of the sample. Regarding this clonotype: It has no known antigen specificity. No much larger clonotype is one base removed from it; base qualities were not supplied.

Another study also made use of these data, one on T cells expressing NK-cell markers. As the second paper documents: TCR beta cDNA libraries were made by 5'RACE template switching that added a universal primer site and unique molecular identifiers. In sorted CD3+CD56+NKG2C+, CD3+CD56+NKG2C- and CD3+CD56-NKG2C+ T-cell subsets from 8 or 9 donors, TCR beta-chain repertoires were profiled. Seven of the eight sequenced donors were HCMV-seropositive and one was HCMV-seronegative. In several experiments an anti-gammadeltaTCR antibody was added to restrict sorting to alphabetaTCR-expressing T cells. For five or six donors, the dominant CD3+CD56+NKG2C+ clonotypes were among the top 10 CD8+ clonotypes and accounted for roughly 1.0-8% of CD8+ T cells. Those dominant clonotypes were again the most abundant among CD3+CD56-NKG2C+ cells in four donors, at about 28.3-60.1%. Whether the expanded NKG2C-expressing T cell clones were specific for HCMV antigens was left unclear. The eight sequenced donors were randomly selected healthy volunteers, three men and five women. A commercial ELISA kit detecting HCMV-specific IgG in serum was used to determine HCMV serostatus. Peripheral blood mononuclear cells were isolated from blood by Ficoll density gradient centrifugation. Using Miltenyi isolation kits, CD4+ and CD8+ T cells were isolated from PBMC through magnetic immunoseparation. cDNA synthesis was primed from the TCR beta constant segment and was followed by two successive PCR amplification steps. The libraries were sequenced on Illumina HiSeq 2000/2500, MiSeq or NextSeq, producing 2 x 150 bp reads. MIGEC was used to demultiplex reads and group reads by UMI, and MiTCR was used to assemble and quantify clonotypes. To exclude erroneous sequences, any TCR cDNA sequence not supported by at least two reads was discarded. The tcR package was used for downstream repertoire analysis, and clonotypes were matched between fractions using CDR3 nucleotide sequence together with V segment. VDJmatch was used to annotate antigen specificity against VDJdb, with one amino acid substitution allowed in CDR3.

The rearrangement combines TRBV7-9 with TRBJ1-6; perhaps TRBD1 is the D gene, with 5 bases matching. The sequenced sample was CD4+ T cells sorted from PBMCs, obtained approximately 13 days after vaccination. This sequence originates from a man aged 50 or older who received an inactivated influenza vaccine. Donor details come from another sample of the same person, matched by shared clones. The nucleotide sequence reads as follows: TGTGCCACACAGGACGGAACCTATAATTCACCCCTCCACTTT. It specifies CATQDGTYNSPLHF.